The 8 T cell receptor beta chains presented below share a single source sample, sequenced in a study of Graves' ophthalmopathy and Graves' hyperthyroidism. Amplification from RNA transcripts yielded the TCR beta CDR3 regions. An opening RT-PCR round employed HTBI primers and preceded a second-round multiplex PCR. TCRdb itself ran the multiplex PCR reads through MiXCR, one entry per CDR3 protein. The data hold a few hundred thousand distinct CDR3 sequences, with approximately 37% observed a single time. Sequenced sample: peripheral blood or thyroid tissue (not recorded which). All receptors come from an adult man with Graves' hyperthyroidism.

This clonotype was picked up a small number of times. The chain is built from TRBV12-3 or TRBV12-4 and TRBJ2-2; 8 nucleotides agree with TRBD2. V lost 3 bases to trimming and J lost 4 bases; unmatched junction nucleotides: 4. The CDR3 contains 15 residues. The CDR3 DNA reads as TGTGCCAGCAGTTTTGGTAGCGGGATCACCGGGGAGCTGTTTTTT. Amino acid sequence: CASSFGSGITGELFF.

This clonotype has just one count. Being one base from a much bigger clone, this may be a read error. The chain has TRBV5-1 and TRBJ1-6; D uncertain. Germline CDR1 and CDR2: SGHRS and YFSETQ. This CDR3 region has 16 residues. The CDR3 protein is CVSSPTPFSYNSPLHF. The CDR3 nucleotides are TGCGTCAGCAGCCCAACCCCGTTCTCCTATAATTCACCCCTCCACTTT.

This clonotype occurred many times. The chain couples TRBV3-1 to TRBJ1-1; D uncertain. V was trimmed by 1 base and J by 3 bases, leaving 9 bases between them. Germline V lookup: CDR1 LGHDT, CDR2 YNNKEL (reference sequence). CDR3 length: 14 amino acids. CDR3 loop: CASSQGLRDTEAFF. CDR3 DNA: TGTGCCAGCAGCCAAGGCCTGAGGGACACTGAAGCTTTCTTT.

This clonotype appeared many times. The rearrangement uses TRBV20-1 and TRBJ2-5, with 8 bases fitting TRBD2. The V segment lost 1 base and the J segment 2 bases; nucleotides outside the gene matches: 3. CDR1 DFQATT and CDR2 SNEGSKA come from the germline V gene (reference sequence). The CDR3 has 14 amino acids. For the CDR3, the DNA is TGCAGTGCTAGAGCGGGAGGGCGGCAAGAGACCCAGTACTTC. It encodes CSARAGGRQETQYF.

This chain links TRBV5-1 with TRBJ1-6; TRBD1 might be the D (6 bases). The CDR3 covers 15 residues. Germline V gene data show CDR1 as SGHRS and CDR2 as YFSETQ. V was cut by 0 bases and J by 7 bases, with 11 bases left in between. For the CDR3, the DNA is TGCGCCAGCAGCTTGGCCAACAGGGAGAATTCACCCCTCCACTTT. Its protein product is CASSLANRENSPLHF.

For this clonotype: A much more abundant neighbour one base away suggests this may be a read error. DNA for the CDR3: TGTGCCAGCAGCCAAGAGAGAGGCGGGCAGTACTTC. Protein sequence: CASSQERGGQYF. The rearrangement joins TRBV3-1 to TRBJ2-7; D call uncertain. CDR1 is LGHDT and CDR2 is YNNKEL in the germline V gene (reference sequence). This CDR3 spans 12 amino acids. V lost 0 bases and J lost 9, with 9 bases in between.

Notes on this clonotype: This sequence may be a read error, since a much larger clone differs from it by one base. The gene calls are TRBV5-1 and TRBJ2-7, with 11 bases matching TRBD2. V lost 3 bases to trimming and J lost 9 bases; unmatched junction nucleotides: 11. There are 15 residues in the CDR3. Germline CDR1 is SGHRS and CDR2 is YFSETQ. The CDR3 loop is CASSWTGTSGGGQYF. The CDR3 DNA sequence: TGCGCCAGCAGCTGGACCGGGACTAGCGGTGGCGGGCAGTACTTC.

This clonotype occurred many times. This chain links TRBV20-1 with TRBJ2-3, with TRBD1 matching 8 bases. CDR1 and CDR2 (germline): DFQATT, SNEGSKA (reference sequence). V lost 7 bases and J lost 4; bases outside the gene matches: 7. The length of the CDR3 is 13 residues. The CDR3 nucleotides are TGCAGTGTTCCCGACAGGGGTCCAGATACGCAGTATTTT. Its protein is CSVPDRGPDTQYF.